The rows below give T cell receptor beta chains drawn from one sample of a study of blood T cell repertoires in COVID-19. Here immunoSEQ multiplex PCR was the method, and the copy in TCRdb shows in-frame clones only, minus some. The profile shows about 240,000 clones, 86% of them singletons. Specimen: PBMCs or T cells enriched from blood (not recorded which). These receptors originate from a middle-aged woman with acute COVID-19. The CDR3 runs from the conserved cysteine through the conserved F or W. D genes are given only for firm matches. Size is stated for part of the rows, as once, few or many counts, or as a class when the clone is expanded.

d_call: TRBD2; v_call: TRBV7-9; clone_size: NA; j_call: TRBJ2-5; cdr3_aa: CASRGSGAETQYF; cdr3_nt: TGTGCCAGCAGAGGTAGCGGGGCGGAGACCCAGTACTTC
d_call: NA; v_call: TRBV29-1; clone_size: few; j_call: TRBJ1-1; cdr3_aa: CSVDRGPGGDEAFF; cdr3_nt: TGCAGCGTTGATAGGGGCCCCGGGGGGGATGAAGCTTTCTTT
d_call: TRBD1; v_call: TRBV19; clone_size: NA; j_call: TRBJ1-6; cdr3_aa: CASTDRTGAFGSPLHF; cdr3_nt: TGTGCCAGTACGGATCGGACAGGGGCTTTCGGTTCACCCCTCCACTTT
d_call: NA; v_call: TRBV5-4; clone_size: NA; j_call: TRBJ1-1; cdr3_aa: CASSLAGDTEAFF; cdr3_nt: TGTGCCAGCAGCTTGGCAGGGGACACTGAAGCTTTCTTT
d_call: NA; v_call: TRBV11-2; clone_size: few; j_call: TRBJ2-7; cdr3_aa: CASSLERGYEQYF; cdr3_nt: TGTGCCAGCAGCTTAGAAAGGGGATACGAGCAGTACTTC
d_call: TRBD1; v_call: TRBV27; clone_size: NA; j_call: TRBJ1-2; cdr3_aa: CASSYDGGQIYGYTF; cdr3_nt: TGTGCCAGCAGTTATGATGGGGGACAGATCTATGGCTACACCTTC
d_call: TRBD2; v_call: TRBV6-6; clone_size: NA; j_call: TRBJ2-7; cdr3_aa: CASRSTPGLAGGEQYF; cdr3_nt: TGTGCCAGCAGGTCTACGCCGGGACTAGCGGGAGGGGAGCAGTACTTC
d_call: NA; v_call: TRBV2; clone_size: NA; j_call: TRBJ1-1; cdr3_aa: CASSGTREGEAFF; cdr3_nt: TGTGCCAGCAGTGGTACCAGGGAAGGTGAAGCTTTCTTT
d_call: NA; v_call: TRBV7-8; clone_size: NA; j_call: TRBJ2-1; cdr3_aa: CASSLRSEQFF; cdr3_nt: TGTGCCAGCAGCTTACGTTCTGAGCAGTTCTTC
d_call: TRBD2; v_call: TRBV5-1; clone_size: NA; j_call: TRBJ2-2; cdr3_aa: CASSTPTSGRLVTGELFF; cdr3_nt: TGCGCCAGCAGCACCCCGACTAGCGGGAGGCTTGTCACCGGGGAGCTGTTTTTT
d_call: NA; v_call: TRBV12-2; clone_size: once; j_call: TRBJ2-3; cdr3_aa: CASRKPSGLPTDTQYF; cdr3_nt: TGTGCAAGTCGCAAACCTTCGGGACTACCCACAGATACGCAGTATTTT
d_call: NA; v_call: TRBV6-1; clone_size: NA; j_call: TRBJ2-7; cdr3_aa: CASSEWSSYYEQYF; cdr3_nt: TGTGCCAGCAGTGAATGGTCCTCCTACTACGAGCAGTACTTC
d_call: TRBD2; v_call: TRBV19; clone_size: NA; j_call: TRBJ2-1; cdr3_aa: CASSIAGAGISAYNEQFF; cdr3_nt: TGTGCCAGTAGTATTGCGGGAGCGGGGATTAGCGCCTACAATGAGCAGTTCTTC
d_call: NA; v_call: TRBV6-1; clone_size: NA; j_call: TRBJ1-1; cdr3_aa: CASSEPGQNTEAFF; cdr3_nt: TGTGCCAGCAGTGAGCCAGGACAGAACACTGAAGCTTTCTTT
d_call: TRBD1; v_call: TRBV29-1; clone_size: NA; j_call: TRBJ2-7; cdr3_aa: CSVEPAGGIYEQYF; cdr3_nt: TGCAGCGTTGAGCCGGCAGGGGGCATCTACGAGCAGTACTTC
d_call: NA; v_call: TRBV11-2; clone_size: NA; j_call: TRBJ1-2; cdr3_aa: CASSHRGRVYGYTF; cdr3_nt: TGTGCCAGCAGCCACCGGGGGAGGGTGTATGGCTACACCTTC
d_call: NA; v_call: TRBV25-1; clone_size: NA; j_call: TRBJ1-4; cdr3_aa: CASSRSGLSNEKLFF; cdr3_nt: TGTGCCAGCAGTAGATCAGGGTTATCTAATGAAAAACTGTTTTTT
d_call: NA; v_call: TRBV2; clone_size: NA; j_call: TRBJ1-4; cdr3_aa: CASSDWGWVTNEKLFF; cdr3_nt: TGTGCCAGCAGTGATTGGGGCTGGGTCACTAATGAAAAACTGTTTTTT